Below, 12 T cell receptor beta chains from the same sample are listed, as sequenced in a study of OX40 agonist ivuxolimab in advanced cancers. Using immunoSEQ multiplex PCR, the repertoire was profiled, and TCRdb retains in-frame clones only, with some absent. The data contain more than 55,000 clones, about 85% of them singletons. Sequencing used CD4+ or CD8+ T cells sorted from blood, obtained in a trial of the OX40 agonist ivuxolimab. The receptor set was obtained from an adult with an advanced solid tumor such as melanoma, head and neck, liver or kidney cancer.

CDR3 residues: CSAERWAEAFF. CDR3 nucleotide sequence: TGCAGTGCTGAAAGGTGGGCTGAAGCTTTCTTT. This sequence joins TRBV20-1 and TRBJ1-1, with unresolved D. V dropped 5 bases and J dropped 6 bases, with 10 bases sitting between them. The CDR3 consists of 11 residues. Germline V gene sequence: CDR1 DFQATT, CDR2 SNEGSKA (reference sequence).

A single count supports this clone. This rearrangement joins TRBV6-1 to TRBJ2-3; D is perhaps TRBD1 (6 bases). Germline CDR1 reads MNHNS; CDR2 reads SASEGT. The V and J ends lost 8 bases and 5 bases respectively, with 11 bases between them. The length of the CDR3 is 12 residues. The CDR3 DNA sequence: TGTGCCAGCCGACAGGTTGGAGATACGCAGTATTTT. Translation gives CASRQVGDTQYF.

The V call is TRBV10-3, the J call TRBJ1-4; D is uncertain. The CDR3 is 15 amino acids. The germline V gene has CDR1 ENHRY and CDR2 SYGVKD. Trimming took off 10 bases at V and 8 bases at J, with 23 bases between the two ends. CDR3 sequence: CATPLRGSGVEKLFF. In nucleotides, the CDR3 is TGTGCCACCCCCCTCCGAGGGTCAGGAGTCGAAAAACTGTTTTTT.

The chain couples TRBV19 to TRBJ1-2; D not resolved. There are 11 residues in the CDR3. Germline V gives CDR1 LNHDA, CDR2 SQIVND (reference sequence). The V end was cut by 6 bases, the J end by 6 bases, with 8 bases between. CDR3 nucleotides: TGTGCCAGTAGATCTCGCGATGGCTACACCTTC. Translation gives CASRSRDGYTF.

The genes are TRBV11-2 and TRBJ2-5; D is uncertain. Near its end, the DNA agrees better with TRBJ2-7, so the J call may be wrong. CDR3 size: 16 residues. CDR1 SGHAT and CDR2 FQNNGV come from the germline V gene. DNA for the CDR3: TGTGCCAGCAGCTTAGAGGAGCACAGTACAGCCTACGAGCAGTACTTC. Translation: CASSLEEHSTAYEQYF.

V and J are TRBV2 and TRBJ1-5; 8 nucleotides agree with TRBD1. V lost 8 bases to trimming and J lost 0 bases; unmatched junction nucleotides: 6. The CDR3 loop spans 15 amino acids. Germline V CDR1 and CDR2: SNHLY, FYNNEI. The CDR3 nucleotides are TGTGCCAGCTTACGGGACAGGACTAGCAATCAGCCCCAGCATTTT. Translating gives CASLRDRTSNQPQHF.

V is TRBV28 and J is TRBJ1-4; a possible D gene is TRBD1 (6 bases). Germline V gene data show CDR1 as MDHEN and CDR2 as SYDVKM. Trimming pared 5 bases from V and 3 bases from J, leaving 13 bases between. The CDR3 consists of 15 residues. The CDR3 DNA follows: TGTGCCAGCAGTAAGGGGGGTTCGGCTAATGAAAAACTGTTTTTT. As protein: CASSKGGSANEKLFF.

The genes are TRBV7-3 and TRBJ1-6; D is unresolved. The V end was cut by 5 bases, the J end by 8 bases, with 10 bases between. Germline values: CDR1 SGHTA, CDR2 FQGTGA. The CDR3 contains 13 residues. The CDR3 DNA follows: TGTGCCAGCAGCCCCGGCGGGGATTCACCCCTCCACTTT. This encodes CASSPGGDSPLHF.

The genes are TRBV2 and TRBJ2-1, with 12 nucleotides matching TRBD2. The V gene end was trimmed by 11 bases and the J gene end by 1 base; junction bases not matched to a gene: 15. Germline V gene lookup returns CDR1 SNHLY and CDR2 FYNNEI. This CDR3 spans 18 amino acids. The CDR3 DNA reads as TGTGCCCTAGGAGCTAGCGGGAGGGCCAGGAGGTCCTACAATGAGCAGTTCTTC. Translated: CALGASGRARRSYNEQFF.

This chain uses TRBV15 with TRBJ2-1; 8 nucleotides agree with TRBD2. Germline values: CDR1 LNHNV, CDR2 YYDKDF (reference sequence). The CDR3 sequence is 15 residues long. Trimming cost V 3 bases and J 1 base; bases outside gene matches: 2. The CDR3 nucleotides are TGTGCCACCAGCAGGCGCGGGGGGTCCTACAATGAGCAGTTCTTC. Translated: CATSRRGGSYNEQFF.

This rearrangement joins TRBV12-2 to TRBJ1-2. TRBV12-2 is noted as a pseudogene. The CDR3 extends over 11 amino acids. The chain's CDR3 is CASRLVFGYTF. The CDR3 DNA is TGTGCAAGTCGCTTAGTCTTTGGCTACACCTTC.

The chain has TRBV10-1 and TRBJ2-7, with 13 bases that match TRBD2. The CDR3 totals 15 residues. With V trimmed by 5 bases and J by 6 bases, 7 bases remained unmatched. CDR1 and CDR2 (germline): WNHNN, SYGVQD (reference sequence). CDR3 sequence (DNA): TGCGCCAGCAGTCACGGACTAGCGGGAGCCGGCGAGCAGTACTTC. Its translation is CASSHGLAGAGEQYF.